Below, 20 T cell receptor beta chains from the same sample are listed, as sequenced in a study of cytomegalovirus exposure and HLA in healthy donors. Primers included in the PCR were 60 Vbeta and 13 Jbeta primers. Using immunoSEQ multiplex PCR, the repertoire was profiled, and TCRdb retains in-frame clones only, with some absent. The sample shows over 55,000 clones, approximately 70% of them seen only once. The sample consisted of PBMCs. The receptors come from a woman between 45 and 65 years old in good health and CMV-seropositive.

The sample holds one count of this clone. The chain has TRBV4-1 and TRBJ2-7; TRBD1 agrees at 7 bases. The V gene's germline CDR1 is MGHRA and CDR2 YSYEKL. The CDR3 consists of 15 residues. The J segment lost 1 base and the V segment lost 1 base, leaving 4 bases of the junction unmatched. The CDR3 is CASSQAGQLSYEQYF. CDR3 DNA: TGCGCCAGCAGCCAAGCGGGACAGCTATCCTACGAGCAGTACTTC.

The V and J genes are TRBV5-1 and TRBJ1-1, with D possibly TRBD1 on 5 matching bases. Trimming pared 2 bases from V and 1 base from J, leaving 9 bases between. The germline gives CDR1 SGHRS, CDR2 YFSETQ. This CDR3 spans 14 amino acids. CDR3 DNA: TGCGCCAGCAGCTTTAACACAGGGAACACTGAAGCTTTCTTT. Translated, it gives CASSFNTGNTEAFF.

This clone was counted only a few times. The chain carries TRBV6-5 and TRBJ1-1; D call uncertain. Between the trimmed V and J ends, which lost 10 bases and 3 bases, there was a span of 9 bases. Germline assignment: CDR1 MNHEY and CDR2 SVGAGI. This CDR3 region has 11 residues. As DNA, the CDR3 is TGTGCCACCGTCCTTTACACTGAAGCTTTCTTT. Translating it yields CATVLYTEAFF.

The chain is built from TRBV7-9 and TRBJ1-4; D not certain. CDR1 SEHNR and CDR2 FQNEAQ come from the germline V gene (reference sequence). This CDR3 comprises 16 residues. V was pared by 1 base and J by 4 bases, with 13 bases between. The CDR3 coding sequence is TGTGCCAGCAGCTTAGGGGGAGGCTCCGTTAATGAAAAACTGTTTTTT. Encoded protein: CASSLGGGSVNEKLFF.

V gene TRBV27 combines with J gene TRBJ2-1, with 12 bases fitting TRBD2. The CDR3 covers 16 residues. Germline values: CDR1 MNHEY, CDR2 SMNVEV (reference sequence). With V trimmed by 5 bases and J by 2 bases, 4 bases remained unmatched. CDR3 sequence (DNA): TGTGCCAGCAGTCCTAGACTAGCGGGGGCCTACAATGAGCAGTTCTTC. Protein sequence: CASSPRLAGAYNEQFF.

V usage is TRBV7-2 and J usage is TRBJ2-3, with D maybe TRBD1 (7 bases). Trimming took off 6 bases at V and 5 bases at J, with 12 bases between the two ends. From germline, CDR1 is SGHTA and CDR2 FQGNSA. The CDR3 is 13 residues long. The CDR3 is CASSSRGEDTQYF. Here the CDR3 DNA reads TGTGCCAGCAGTTCCAGGGGGGAAGATACGCAGTATTTT.

This clone was found a few times. V and J are TRBV7-9 and TRBJ2-3; TRBD2 agrees at 12 bases. The CDR3 is 16 residues long. The V gene's germline CDR1 is SEHNR and CDR2 FQNEAQ (reference sequence). The J segment lost 6 bases and the V segment lost 2 bases, leaving 6 bases of the junction unmatched. CDR3 nucleotide sequence: TGTGCCAGCAGCTTAACTAGCGGGAGGCCTGCGGATACGCAGTATTTT. Protein: CASSLTSGRPADTQYF.

The genes are TRBV20-1 and TRBJ1-2; weak D call: TRBD1 (6 bases). The CDR3 runs to 11 residues. Per germline, CDR1 DFQATT and CDR2 SNEGSKA (reference sequence). The CDR3 loop reads CTTGHGLGYTF. DNA for the CDR3: TGCACCACGGGACACGGATTGGGCTACACCTTC.

CDR3 residues: CAWSGMRRGWTDTQYF. The CDR3 DNA follows: TGTGCCTGGAGTGGGATGAGGCGGGGCTGGACAGATACGCAGTATTTT. The chain recombines TRBV30 with TRBJ2-3; D is perhaps TRBD2 (6 bases). Germline V gives CDR1 GTSNPN, CDR2 SVGIG (reference sequence). The CDR3 extends over 16 amino acids. With 1 base removed from V and 3 bases from J, the gap between germline ends came to 17 bases.

The chain carries TRBV29-1 and TRBJ1-3; D unclear. This CDR3 is 16 amino acids long. In germline, CDR1 is SQVTM, CDR2 ANQGSEA. V shed 3 bases and J shed 0 bases, with 15 bases lying between them. CDR3 coding DNA: TGCAGCGTTGACCTTTCTACAGCCATCTCTGGAAACACCATATATTTT. Translating gives CSVDLSTAISGNTIYF.

This chain joins TRBV28 and TRBJ1-3; TRBD1 agrees at 7 bases. This CDR3 is built from 14 residues. Trimming took 5 bases from V and 4 from J; bases not matched to a gene: 5. Germline V gene data show CDR1 as MDHEN and CDR2 as SYDVKM. CDR3 nucleotide sequence: TGTGCCAGCAGTGGAGGGGGCGCCGGAAACACCATATATTTT. Its protein product is CASSGGGAGNTIYF. Together with reference TRBV28 and TRBJ1-3, the CDR3 gives the full variable domain: DVKVTQSSRYLVKRTGEKVFLECVQDMDHENMFWYRQDPGLGLRLIYFSYDVKMKEKGDIPEGYSVSREKKERFSLILESASTNQTSMYLCASSGGGAGNTIYFGEGSWLTVV.

The chain couples TRBV5-4 to TRBJ2-5; possible D gene TRBD1, 8 bases. CDR3 length equals 16 residues. Germline CDR1 is SGHNT and CDR2 is YYREEE (reference sequence). The V end lost 4 bases, the J end lost 0 bases, and 16 bases lay between the germline ends. The CDR3 DNA reads as TGTGCCAGCAGCCTAAACAGGGGGGGGTACCAAGAGACCCAGTACTTC. This gives the protein CASSLNRGGYQETQYF.

This clone occurred a few times. The genes are TRBV5-4 and TRBJ1-6; TRBD1 might be the D (6 bases). Germline V gene lookup returns CDR1 SGHNT and CDR2 YYREEE (reference sequence). The ends were cut back, 0 bases at V and 7 bases at J, with 8 bases in the middle. The CDR3 totals 14 residues. CDR3 DNA sequence: TGTGCCAGCAGCTTGGACAGGGCCAATTCACCCCTCCACTTT. Translated, it gives CASSLDRANSPLHF.

The chain recombines TRBV27 with TRBJ1-2, with 12 nucleotides matching TRBD1. CDR1 and CDR2 from the germline V gene are MNHEY and SMNVEV (reference sequence). This CDR3 is built from 14 residues. Losses at the gene ends were 6 bases for V and 7 bases for J; bases not matched to a gene: 6. CDR3 protein: CASSFGTGGSGYTF. CDR3 nucleotides: TGTGCCAGCAGCTTTGGGACAGGGGGCTCTGGCTACACCTTC.

V is TRBV15 and J is TRBJ2-1; 7 bases line up with TRBD2. The V gene end was trimmed by 1 base and the J gene end by 9 bases; junction bases not matched to a gene: 9. Germline CDR1 and CDR2: LNHNV and YYDKDF (reference sequence). There are 15 residues in the CDR3. DNA for the CDR3: TGTGCCACCAGCAGAGTTTGGGGGGGTGTGGGTGAGCAGTTCTTC. Encoded protein: CATSRVWGGVGEQFF.

The chain recombines TRBV7-6 with TRBJ2-3; 8 bases align to TRBD1. V gave up 1 base and J gave up 4 bases; unmatched junction bases: 4. The CDR3 consists of 15 residues. The V gene's germline CDR1 is SGHVS and CDR2 FNYEAQ. CDR3 DNA: TGTGCCAGCAGCTTAGTGACAGGGGTCCCAGATACGCAGTATTTT. It is translated as CASSLVTGVPDTQYF.

This chain joins TRBV2 and TRBJ1-1; 7 bases match TRBD1. V trimming: 3 bases; J trimming: 0 bases; junction bases outside the gene matches: 4. This CDR3 is built from 15 residues. Germline assignment: CDR1 SNHLY and CDR2 FYNNEI. Written as DNA, the CDR3 is TGTGCCAGCAGTGAGACCGGGACAGTGAACACTGAAGCTTTCTTT. It codes for CASSETGTVNTEAFF. Full variable domain (rest looked up from reference TRBV2 and TRBJ1-1): EPEVTQTPSHQVTQMGQEVILRCVPISNHLYFYWYRQILGQKVEFLVSFYNNEISEKSEIFDDQFSVERPDGSNFTLKIRSTKLEDSAMYFCASSETGTVNTEAFFGQGTRLTVV.

The chain combines TRBV19 with TRBJ1-2, with TRBD1 as a possible D gene (6 bases). Trimming pared 6 bases from V and 6 bases from J, leaving 17 bases between. The CDR3 runs 14 residues. Germline V gene sequence: CDR1 LNHDA, CDR2 SQIVND (reference sequence). CDR3 nucleotides: TGTGCCAGTAGCGGCGAGCAGGGGAAGCATGGCTACACCTTC. Translation: CASSGEQGKHGYTF.

This clone was seen more than once but under ten times. This chain uses TRBV5-4 with TRBJ2-7, with D perhaps matching TRBD2 (6 bases). Germline assignment: CDR1 SGHNT and CDR2 YYREEE (reference sequence). The CDR3 is 12 residues long. The V end was cut by 4 bases, the J end by 3 bases, with 8 bases between. The CDR3 DNA reads as TGTGCCAGCAGCCCGGGGGACTACGAGCAGTACTTC. Amino acid sequence: CASSPGDYEQYF. The variable domain in full, completed from reference TRBV5-4 and TRBJ2-7, reads ETGVTQSPTHLIKTRGQQVTLRCSSQSGHNTVSWYQQALGQGPQFIFQYYREEENGRGNFPPRFSGLQFPNYSSELNVNALELDDSALYLCASSPGDYEQYFGPGTRLTVT.

This clone was seen a single time. The chain recombines TRBV4-2 with TRBJ2-7; perhaps TRBD2 as D (6 bases). Per germline, CDR1 LGHNA and CDR2 YNFKEQ. The CDR3 spans 17 residues. Trimming took 0 bases from V and 7 from J, leaving 22 bases between them. The CDR3 reads CASSQEFYSGGYWEQYF. The CDR3 region has the DNA TGTGCCAGCAGCCAAGAATTCTATAGCGGAGGTTACTGGGAGCAGTACTTC.